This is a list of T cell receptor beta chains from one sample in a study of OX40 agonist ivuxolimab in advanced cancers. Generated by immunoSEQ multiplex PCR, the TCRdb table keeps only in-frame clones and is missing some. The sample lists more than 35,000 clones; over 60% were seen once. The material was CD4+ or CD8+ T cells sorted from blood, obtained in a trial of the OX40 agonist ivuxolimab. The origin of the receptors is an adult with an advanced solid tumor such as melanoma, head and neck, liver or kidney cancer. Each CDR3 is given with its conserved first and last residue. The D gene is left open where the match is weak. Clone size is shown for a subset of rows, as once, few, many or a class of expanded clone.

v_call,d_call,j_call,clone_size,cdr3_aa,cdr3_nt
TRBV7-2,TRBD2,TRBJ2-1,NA,CASSILAGGYNEQFF,TGTGCCAGCAGCATCCTAGCGGGGGGGTACAATGAGCAGTTCTTC
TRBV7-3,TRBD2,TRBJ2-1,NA,CASSPLGPLVAGSSYNEQFF,TGTGCCAGCAGCCCCCTAGGGCCCCTCGTAGCGGGGAGCTCCTACAATGAGCAGTTCTTC
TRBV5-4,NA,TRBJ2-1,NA,CASSLGVADVLNEQFF,TGTGCCAGCAGCTTGGGGGTAGCGGACGTTCTCAATGAGCAGTTCTTC
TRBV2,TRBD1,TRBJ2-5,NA,CASSVSTGVETQYF,TGTGCCAGCAGTGTATCGACAGGGGTCGAGACCCAGTACTTC
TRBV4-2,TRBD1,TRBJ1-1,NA,CASIRTGTFTEAFF,TGTGCCAGCATCCGGACAGGGACTTTCACTGAAGCTTTCTTT
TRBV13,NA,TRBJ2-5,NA,CASSLTTQETQYF,TGTGCCAGCAGCCTCACGACGCAAGAGACCCAGTACTTC
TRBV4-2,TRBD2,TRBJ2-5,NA,CASSQDQRGKETQYF,TGTGCCAGCAGCCAAGATCAGCGGGGCAAAGAGACCCAGTACTTC
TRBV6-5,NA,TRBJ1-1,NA,CASSQGQNTEAFF,TGTGCCAGCAGTCAGGGGCAGAACACTGAAGCTTTCTTT
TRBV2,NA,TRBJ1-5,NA,CASSDDGSNQPQHF,TGTGCCAGCAGTGATGACGGCAGCAATCAGCCCCAGCATTTT
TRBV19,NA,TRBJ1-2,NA,CASSSPSRAGGYTF,TGTGCCAGTAGTAGCCCCTCCCGGGCGGGCGGCTACACCTTC
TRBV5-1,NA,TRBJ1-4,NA,CASSGGSETTNEKLFF,TGCGCCAGCAGCGGAGGGTCAGAAACAACTAATGAAAAACTGTTTTTT
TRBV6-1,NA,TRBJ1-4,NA,CASSEGYWEKLFF,TGTGCCAGCAGTGAAGGGTATTGGGAAAAACTGTTTTTT
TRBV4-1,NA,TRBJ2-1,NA,CASSQVGNEQFF,TGCGCCAGCAGCCAAGTGGGGAATGAGCAGTTCTTC
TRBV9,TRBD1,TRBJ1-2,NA,CASSVYQGAEGGYTF,TGTGCCAGCAGCGTATACCAGGGGGCCGAGGGCGGCTACACCTTC
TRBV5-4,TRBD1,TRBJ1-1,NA,CASSLGGQGFSTEAFF,TGTGCCAGCAGCTTGGGGGGACAGGGCTTTAGCACTGAAGCTTTCTTT
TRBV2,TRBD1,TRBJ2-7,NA,CASTEGTGGYEQYF,TGTGCCAGCACAGAAGGGACAGGGGGCTACGAGCAGTACTTC
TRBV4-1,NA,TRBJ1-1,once,CASSLRTEFEAFF,TGCGCCAGCAGCCTAAGGACGGAGTTTGAAGCTTTCTTT
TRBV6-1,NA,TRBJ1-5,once,CASSDASGGNQPQHF,TGTGCCAGCAGTGACGCCTCAGGGGGCAATCAGCCCCAGCATTTT
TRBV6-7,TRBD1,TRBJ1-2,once,CASSYPRGRDRVKGLNYGYTF,TGTGCCAGCAGTTACCCAAGAGGCAGGGACAGGGTGAAGGGGTTAAACTATGGCTACACCTTC
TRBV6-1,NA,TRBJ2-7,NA,CAISGSVRDSQQYF,TGTGCCATCAGTGGCTCGGTTCGGGACTCCCAGCAGTACTTC
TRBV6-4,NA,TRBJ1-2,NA,CASTNDAGAGGYTF,TGTGCCAGCACCAACGACGCAGGGGCCGGGGGCTACACCTTC
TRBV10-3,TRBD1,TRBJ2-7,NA,CAIKAGTAYEQYF,TGTGCCATCAAAGCCGGGACAGCCTACGAGCAGTACTTC
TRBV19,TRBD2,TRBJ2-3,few,CASSLAGAYTDTQYF,TGTGCCAGTAGCTTAGCGGGGGCCTACACAGATACGCAGTATTTT
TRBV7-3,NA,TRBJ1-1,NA,CASSLYRNTEAFF,TGTGCCAGCAGCTTATACAGGAACACTGAAGCTTTCTTT
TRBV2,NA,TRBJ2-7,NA,CASGAGAAPRQYF,TGTGCCAGCGGGGCCGGGGCAGCACCTCGGCAGTACTTC
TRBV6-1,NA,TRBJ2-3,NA,CASSRTISTDTQYF,TGTGCCAGCAGTCGGACTATTAGCACAGATACGCAGTATTTT
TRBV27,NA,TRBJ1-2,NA,CASSLSAGGGLGYTF,TGTGCCAGCAGTTTATCGGCAGGAGGGGGATTAGGCTACACCTTC
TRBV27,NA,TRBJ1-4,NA,CASSLGATNEKLFF,TGTGCCAGCAGTTTAGGGGCAACTAATGAAAAACTGTTTTTT
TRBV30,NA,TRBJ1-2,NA,CACLAGSRYNYGYTF,TGTGCCTGCTTGGCAGGATCACGTTATAACTATGGCTACACCTTC
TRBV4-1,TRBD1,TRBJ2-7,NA,CASSVGQGPPGEQYF,TGCGCCAGCAGCGTTGGACAGGGCCCCCCCGGCGAGCAGTACTTC
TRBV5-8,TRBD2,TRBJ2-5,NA,CASSLSGGISQTQYF,TGTGCCAGCAGCTTGAGCGGGGGAATTAGTCAGACCCAGTACTTC
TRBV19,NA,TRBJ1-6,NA,CASSPDRNNSPLHF,TGTGCCAGTAGTCCCGACAGAAATAATTCACCCCTCCACTTT
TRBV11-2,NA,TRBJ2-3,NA,CASSLLDTQYF,TGTGCCAGCAGCTTACTAGATACGCAGTATTTT
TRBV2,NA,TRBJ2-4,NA,CASKPDREGYIQYF,TGTGCCAGCAAACCCGACAGGGAGGGATACATTCAGTACTTC
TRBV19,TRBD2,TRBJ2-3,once,CASSKGLAGTDTQYF,TGTGCCAGTAGTAAGGGACTAGCGGGAACAGATACGCAGTATTTT
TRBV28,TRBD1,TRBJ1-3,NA,CASSRDRAGNTIYF,TGTGCCAGCAGCCGGGACAGGGCGGGAAACACCATATATTTT
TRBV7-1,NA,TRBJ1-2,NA,CASSLVSGVGYTF,TGTGCCAGCAGCTTGGTATCCGGGGTTGGCTACACCTTC
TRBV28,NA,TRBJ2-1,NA,CASSIRTEQFF,TGTGCCAGCAGCATTCGAACGGAGCAGTTCTTC
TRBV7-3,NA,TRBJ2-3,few,CASSTSGINTDTQYF,TGTGCCAGCAGCACTTCCGGAATAAACACAGATACGCAGTATTTT
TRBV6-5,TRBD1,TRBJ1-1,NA,CASSPRDRGRTEAFF,TGTGCCAGCAGCCCCCGGGACAGGGGACGGACTGAAGCTTTCTTT
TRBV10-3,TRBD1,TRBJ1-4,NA,CAISPGTASNEKLFF,TGTGCCATCAGTCCTGGGACAGCCTCTAATGAAAAACTGTTTTTT
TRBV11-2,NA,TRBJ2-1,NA,CASSSDFSNEQFF,TGTGCCAGCAGCTCCGACTTCAGCAATGAGCAGTTCTTC
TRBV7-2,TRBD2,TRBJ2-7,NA,CASSPRTSGRGEQYF,TGTGCCAGCAGCCCTAGGACTAGCGGGAGGGGCGAGCAGTACTTC
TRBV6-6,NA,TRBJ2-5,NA,CASSTGRRRRETQYF,TGTGCCAGCAGTACGGGACGCCGGCGAAGGGAGACCCAGTACTTC
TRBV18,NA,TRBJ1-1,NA,CASSETGGNTEAFF,TGTGCCAGCTCGGAGACAGGAGGGAACACTGAAGCTTTCTTT
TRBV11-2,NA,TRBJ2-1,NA,CASSPSQVGTFEQFF,TGTGCCAGCAGTCCCTCTCAGGTCGGGACCTTTGAGCAGTTCTTC
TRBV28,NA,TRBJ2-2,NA,CASSLGVSPATGELFF,TGTGCCAGCAGCCTGGGGGTGAGCCCTGCTACCGGGGAGCTGTTTTTT
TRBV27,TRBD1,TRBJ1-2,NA,CASSLRMTGSYGYTF,TGTGCCAGCAGTTTACGGATGACAGGGTCTTATGGCTACACCTTC
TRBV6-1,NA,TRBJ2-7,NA,CASSGDLYEQYF,TGTGCCAGCTCGGGGGATCTCTACGAGCAGTACTTC